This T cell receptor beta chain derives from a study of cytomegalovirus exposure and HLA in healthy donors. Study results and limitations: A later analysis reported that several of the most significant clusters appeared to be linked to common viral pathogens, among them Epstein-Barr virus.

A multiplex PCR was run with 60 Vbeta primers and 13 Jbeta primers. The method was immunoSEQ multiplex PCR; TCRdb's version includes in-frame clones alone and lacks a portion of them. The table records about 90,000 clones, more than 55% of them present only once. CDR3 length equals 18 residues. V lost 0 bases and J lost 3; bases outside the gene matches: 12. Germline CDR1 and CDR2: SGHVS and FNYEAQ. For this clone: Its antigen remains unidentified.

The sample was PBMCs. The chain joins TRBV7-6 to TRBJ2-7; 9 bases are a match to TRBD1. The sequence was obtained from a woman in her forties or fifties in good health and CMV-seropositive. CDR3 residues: CASSLAGTGYTAHYEQYF. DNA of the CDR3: TGTGCCAGCAGCTTAGCCGGGACAGGGTATACCGCGCACTACGAGCAGTACTTC.